These T cell receptor beta chains were read from a single sample in a study of blood T cell repertoires in COVID-19. Clones were read by immunoSEQ multiplex PCR, and TCRdb kept only the in-frame ones, dropping some. The sample yields about 170,000 clones, around 86% seen once. Sequencing was carried out using peripheral blood. The receptor set was obtained from an elderly woman in a cohort sampled during active or convalescent COVID-19. The CDR3 runs from the conserved cysteine through the conserved F or W. A D gene is named only where the DNA matches it firmly. Size is stated for part of the rows, as once, few or many counts, or as a class when the clone is expanded.

clone_size | j_call | v_call | d_call | cdr3_nt | cdr3_aa
. | TRBJ1-5 | TRBV25-1 | . | TGTGCCAGCAGTGACAGGGGCCTTGGGCCCCAGCATTTT | CASSDRGLGPQHF
. | TRBJ2-5 | TRBV10-3 | TRBD2 | TGTGCCATCAGTGCCGGACTAGCCGGAGGGGGCCAAGAGACCCAGTACTTC | CAISAGLAGGGQETQYF
. | TRBJ2-7 | TRBV5-1 | TRBD1 | TGCGCCAGCAGCCCTGACAGGGGTTTAGACGAGCAGTACTTC | CASSPDRGLDEQYF
. | TRBJ1-1 | TRBV27 | TRBD1 | TGTGCCAGCAGTTGGACAGGGAGGGGAACTGAAGCTTTCTTT | CASSWTGRGTEAFF
. | TRBJ2-3 | TRBV5-1 | TRBD2 | TGCGCCAGCAGCTCGGCGACTAGCGGGAGCAGCACAGATACGCAGTATTTT | CASSSATSGSSTDTQYF
. | TRBJ1-2 | TRBV10-2 | TRBD1 | TGCGCCAGCAGTGAAAGACAGGGGGCTGGTGGCTACACCTTC | CASSERQGAGGYTF
. | TRBJ2-2 | TRBV7-6 | . | TGTGCCAGCAGCTTAGGTGGACATCTGAACACCGGGGAGCTGTTTTTT | CASSLGGHLNTGELFF
once | TRBJ2-7 | TRBV28 | . | TGTGCCAGCAGTGGGAACAGGGACTCCTACGAGCAGTACTTC | CASSGNRDSYEQYF
once | TRBJ1-5 | TRBV19 | TRBD1 | TGTGCCAGTAGTATTCGGCGACAGGGGGGCAATCAGCCCCAGCATTTT | CASSIRRQGGNQPQHF
. | TRBJ2-1 | TRBV7-2 | TRBD2 | TGTGCCAGCAGCCTTACTAGCGGGGCCAACAATGAGCAGTTCTTC | CASSLTSGANNEQFF
. | TRBJ2-5 | TRBV5-1 | TRBD2 | TGCGCCAGCAGCTCTAGCGGGACTAAGGAAGAGACCCAGTACTTC | CASSSSGTKEETQYF
. | TRBJ1-1 | TRBV14 | TRBD1 | TGTGCCAGCAGCCACCTATTCCTAACAGGGGGCACTGAAGCTTTCTTT | CASSHLFLTGGTEAFF
. | TRBJ2-1 | TRBV5-4 | TRBD2 | TGTGCCAGCAGCTCACTCCAATCAGCAGCGGGAACTGAGCAGTTCTTC | CASSSLQSAAGTEQFF
. | TRBJ2-1 | TRBV4-3 | . | TGCGCCAGCAGCACAGAAAGCTCCTACAATGAGCAGTTCTTC | CASSTESSYNEQFF
. | TRBJ1-5 | TRBV7-8 | TRBD1 | TGTGCCAGCAGCCAACGGGACAGGGTCGGACAGCCCCAGCATTTT | CASSQRDRVGQPQHF
. | TRBJ2-7 | TRBV4-3 | TRBD1 | TGCGCCAGCAGCCAGTTTCACAGGGGATCCTACGAGCAGTACTTC | CASSQFHRGSYEQYF